These 27 T cell receptor beta chains were sequenced from one sample in a study of T-cell memory formation after mild COVID-19. TCRdb used MiXCR to reprocess the 5' RACE reads, holding one entry per CDR3 protein. The table shows about 270,000 distinct CDR3 sequences, with around 15% occurring only once. Material for sequencing was PBMCs or a T cell subset sorted from them (not recorded which). Receptors were obtained from a man aged 18 to 29 who had mild COVID-19 (a few samples of this study predate the infection). Cell type and time point are not known.

The chain employs TRBV6-1 and TRBJ2-5, with D perhaps TRBD1 or TRBD2 (5 bases each). Germline CDR1 is MNHNS and CDR2 is SASEGT. V was shortened by 2 bases and J by 4 bases, with 11 bases between the two germline ends. This CDR3 has 14 residues. The CDR3 region has the DNA TGTGCCAGCAGTGAAAAGACGGGACGAGAGACCCAGTACTTC. As protein: CASSEKTGRETQYF.

The chain links TRBV25-1 to TRBJ1-2; D gene unclear. Germline V CDR1 and CDR2: MGHDK, SYGVNS. The CDR3 has 13 amino acids. V was trimmed by 5 bases and J by 7 bases, leaving 14 bases between them. CDR3 sequence reads: CASSMRNIRGYTF. In DNA form, the CDR3 reads TGTGCCAGCAGTATGAGAAACATTCGTGGCTACACCTTC.

The chain has TRBV11-2 and TRBJ2-6; 9 bases match TRBD1. The CDR3 consists of 19 residues. Germline loops: CDR1 SGHAT, CDR2 FQNNGV. V was clipped by 3 bases and J by 2 bases; unmatched bases: 11. The CDR3 spells CASSFILGTGSPGANVLTF. The CDR3 bases are TGTGCCAGCAGCTTTATTTTAGGGACAGGGAGCCCTGGGGCCAACGTCCTGACTTTC.

This clonotype counts as medium-sized. The chain links TRBV6-2 or TRBV6-3 to TRBJ2-5; the match to TRBD2 covers 7 bases. Looked up from germline, CDR1 is MNHEY and CDR2 is SVGEGT. J was trimmed by 4 bases and V by 2 bases; bases with no gene match: 4. The CDR3 has 14 amino acids. The CDR3 loop reads CASSYEGGVETQYF. For the CDR3, the DNA is TGTGCCAGCAGTTACGAGGGAGGGGTAGAGACCCAGTACTTC.

This clonotype turned up a few times. The chain is built from TRBV25-1 and TRBJ2-1; D possibly corresponds to TRBD2 (5 bases). The CDR3 length is 15 residues. Trimming removed 1 base at V and 8 bases at J, with 15 bases between. Germline values: CDR1 MGHDK, CDR2 SYGVNS. CDR3 loop: CASSEWRVGSDEQFF. The CDR3 DNA follows: TGTGCCAGCAGTGAATGGCGGGTGGGCTCCGATGAGCAGTTCTTC.

The gene calls are TRBV27 and TRBJ1-1; 7 nucleotides line up with TRBD1. J lost 8 bases, V lost 5 bases, and 2 bases had no gene match. The CDR3 covers 11 residues. The germline CDR1 and CDR2 sequences are MNHEY and SMNVEV (reference sequence). The DNA of the CDR3 is TGTGCCAGCAGTGACAGGGCGGAAGCTTTCTTT. Its translation: CASSDRAEAFF.

This clonotype was observed a few times. The chain has TRBV4-2 and TRBJ2-1, with 10 bases fitting TRBD2. The CDR3 is 16 amino acids. From germline, CDR1 is LGHNA and CDR2 YNFKEQ. Unmatched junction bases numbered 6, after V lost 1 base and J lost 6 bases. Written as DNA, the CDR3 is TGTGCCAGCAGCCAAGCGGGAGCGGGGGGGCTCAATGAGCAGTTCTTC. Amino acid sequence: CASSQAGAGGLNEQFF.

This clonotype was detected only a few times. V gene TRBV2 combines with J gene TRBJ2-7; TRBD1 aligns across 9 bases. There are 14 residues in the CDR3. Losses at the gene ends were 8 bases for V and 5 bases for J; bases not matched to a gene: 10. Germline V gives CDR1 SNHLY, CDR2 FYNNEI. The CDR3 bases are TGTGCCAGCGGAGCCGGGACAGGGAGCGACGAGCAGTACTTC. Translated: CASGAGTGSDEQYF.

The chain recombines TRBV6-1 with TRBJ2-1; unclear D gene. V was pared by 2 bases and J by 3 bases, with 11 bases between. From germline, CDR1 is MNHNS and CDR2 SASEGT. The CDR3 sequence is 15 residues long. This CDR3 is CASSESRALYNEQFF. The DNA of the CDR3 is TGTGCCAGCAGTGAAAGTCGCGCTCTCTACAATGAGCAGTTCTTC.

This clonotype showed up just a few times. The genes are TRBV29-1 and TRBJ2-1; D gene uncertain. The germline gives CDR1 SQVTM, CDR2 ANQGSEA. The CDR3 covers 11 residues. Trimming took 4 bases from V and 3 from J, leaving 4 bases between them. The CDR3 region is CSVVRYNEQFF. The CDR3 DNA reads TGCAGCGTTGTCCGCTACAATGAGCAGTTCTTC.

This clonotype was seen many times. The rearrangement uses TRBV29-1 and TRBJ2-2, with a possible D match to TRBD1 (6 bases). Germline assignment: CDR1 SQVTM and CDR2 ANQGSEA. The CDR3 is 16 residues long. Between the trimmed V and J ends, which lost 6 bases and 4 bases, there was a span of 21 bases. The CDR3 is CSVAGLGGRFTGELFF. DNA of the CDR3: TGCAGCGTCGCCGGGCTTGGGGGCCGGTTCACCGGGGAGCTGTTTTTT.

This clonotype was observed a handful of times. The chain recombines TRBV7-9 with TRBJ1-2; D not resolved. V gave up 5 bases and J gave up 4 bases, with 14 bases separating them. CDR3 length: 14 residues. Looked up from germline, CDR1 is SEHNR and CDR2 is FQNEAQ (reference sequence). The CDR3 reads CASSDIATFYGYTF. CDR3 coding DNA: TGTGCCAGCAGCGACATCGCAACATTCTATGGCTACACCTTC. Combining the CDR3 with reference TRBV7-9 and TRBJ1-2 gives the whole variable domain DTGVSQNPRHKITKRGQNVTFRCDPISEHNRLYWYRQTLGQGPEFLTYFQNEAQLEKSRLLSDRFSAERPKGSFSTLEIQRTEQGDSAMYLCASSDIATFYGYTFGSGTRLTVV.

V and J are TRBV6-5 and TRBJ1-6; unclear D gene. CDR1 MNHEY and CDR2 SVGAGI come from the germline V gene. Trimming cost V 0 bases and J 9 bases, with 12 bases left between them. The CDR3 spans 15 residues. This CDR3 is CASSYSFTATSPLHF. CDR3 sequence (DNA): TGTGCCAGCAGTTACTCGTTCACGGCCACTTCACCCCTCCACTTT.

A few counts support this clonotype. The chain combines TRBV5-1 with TRBJ2-1, with D hard to call. Deletions cut 0 bases from V and 4 bases from J, with 5 bases between. CDR3 length: 13 amino acids. Germline V gene data show CDR1 as SGHRS and CDR2 as YFSETQ. In DNA, the CDR3 is TGCGCCAGCAGCTTGGAAAATTACAATGAGCAGTTCTTC. Its translation: CASSLENYNEQFF.

The chain joins TRBV12-3 or TRBV12-4 to TRBJ2-3; D tentatively fits TRBD1 or TRBD2 (5 bases each). This CDR3 is built from 15 residues. V gave up 1 base and J gave up 3 bases, with 11 bases separating them. DNA for the CDR3: TGTGCCAGCAGTTTAGGAGGGGTCTCTACAGATACGCAGTATTTT. It encodes CASSLGGVSTDTQYF.

The chain employs TRBV12-3 or TRBV12-4 and TRBJ2-5; possibly TRBD2 for D (5 bases). The CDR3 has 15 residues. V lost 1 base and J 5 bases, leaving 14 bases between the germline ends. DNA for the CDR3: TGTGCCAGCAGTTTAGACGGACTGGACTGGGAGACCCAGTACTTC. Amino acids: CASSLDGLDWETQYF.

There are a few counts of this clonotype. J is TRBJ2-5 and V is TRBV5-6; D possibly uses TRBD1 or TRBD2 (5 bases each). Germline V lookup: CDR1 SGHDT, CDR2 YYEEEE. V lost 2 bases and J 4 bases, leaving 15 bases between the germline ends. The CDR3 runs to 15 residues. As DNA, the CDR3 is TGTGCCAGCAGCTTTCCGGGACGCATGGGAGAGACCCAGTACTTC. This translates into CASSFPGRMGETQYF. Filled out from reference TRBV5-6 and TRBJ2-5, the complete variable domain reads DAGVTQSPTHLIKTRGQQVTLRCSPKSGHDTVSWYQQALGQGPQFIFQYYEEEERQRGNFPDRFSGHQFPNYSSELNVNALLLGDSALYLCASSFPGRMGETQYFGPGTRLLVL.

The gene calls are TRBV5-3 and TRBJ1-6, with 8 bases that match TRBD1. TRBV5-3 counts as an open reading frame of uncertain function. The CDR3 has 12 residues. The CDR3 sequence: CAIQGVDSPLHF. For the CDR3, the DNA is TGTGCGATACAGGGGGTTGATTCACCCCTCCACTTT.

The chain links TRBV20-1 to TRBJ1-1; 12 nucleotides align to TRBD1. Germline V lookup: CDR1 DFQATT, CDR2 SNEGSKA (reference sequence). V lost 6 bases to trimming and J lost 2 bases; unmatched junction nucleotides: 13. The CDR3 contains 17 residues. The CDR3 DNA reads as TGCAGTGCCGGAACCGGGACAGGGGGCGTAGGCAACACTGAAGCTTTCTTT. It codes for CSAGTGTGGVGNTEAFF.

The V and J genes are TRBV7-2 and TRBJ2-1; 9 nucleotides match TRBD2. CDR1 and CDR2 from the germline V gene are SGHTA and FQGNSA. V shed 3 bases, J shed 4 bases, and the junction held 1 base outside the gene matches. CDR3 length equals 14 residues. CDR3 residues: CASSFLAGYNEQFF. CDR3 DNA sequence: TGTGCCAGCAGCTTTCTAGCGGGGTACAATGAGCAGTTCTTC.

A few counts support this clonotype. The chain carries TRBV7-6 and TRBJ2-3; D could derive from TRBD1 or TRBD2 (5 bases each). V dropped 5 bases and J dropped 6 bases, with 18 bases sitting between them. The V gene's germline CDR1 is SGHVS and CDR2 FNYEAQ. The CDR3 consists of 15 residues. CDR3 residues: CASSGGRVGRDTQYF. The DNA of the CDR3 is TGTGCCAGCAGCGGGGGACGGGTCGGTCGGGATACGCAGTATTTT. Using reference TRBV7-6 and TRBJ2-3 for the parts outside the CDR3, the full variable domain is GAGVSQSPRYKVTKRGQDVALRCDPISGHVSLYWYRQALGQGPEFLTYFNYEAQQDKSGLPNDRFSAERPEGSISTLTIQRTEQRDSAMYRCASSGGRVGRDTQYFGPGTRLTVL.

This clonotype was counted at least ten times. This chain uses TRBV12-3 or TRBV12-4 with TRBJ2-3, with D perhaps assigned TRBD1 or TRBD2 (5 bases each). The ends were cut back, 0 bases at V and 3 bases at J, with 7 bases in the middle. The CDR3 contains 14 residues. The chain's CDR3 is CASSLAGETDTQYF. The CDR3 nucleotides are TGTGCCAGCAGTTTAGCAGGGGAGACAGATACGCAGTATTTT.

In this sample, this clonotype turned up a few times. The rearrangement joins TRBV19 to TRBJ1-6; no clear D. The V gene lost 6 bases and the J gene lost 4 bases, with 4 bases spanning the gap. CDR1 LNHDA and CDR2 SQIVND come from the germline V gene (reference sequence). This CDR3 contains 12 residues. CDR3 in amino acids: CASRLYNSPLHF. DNA for the CDR3: TGTGCCAGTAGATTGTATAATTCACCCCTCCACTTT.

This chain links TRBV6-2 or TRBV6-3 with TRBJ2-7; 9 bases fit TRBD1. Germline CDR1 reads MNHEY; CDR2 reads SVGEGT. This CDR3 has 14 amino acids. V lost 5 bases, J lost 2 bases, and 4 bases stayed unmatched. The CDR3 region is CASSQRTGAYEQYF. The DNA for the CDR3 is TGTGCCAGCAGTCAACGGACAGGGGCCTACGAGCAGTACTTC.

This clonotype was counted a few times. V is TRBV5-1 and J is TRBJ2-1; D is unresolved. Germline CDR1 SGHRS, CDR2 YFSETQ. The CDR3 loop spans 14 amino acids. Trimming removed 0 bases from V and 5 bases from J, with 9 bases in between. As DNA, the CDR3 is TGCGCCAGCAGCTTGGGAGAGGCCCACAATGAGCAGTTCTTC. Its protein product is CASSLGEAHNEQFF.

This rearrangement joins TRBV5-1 to TRBJ2-7; D is ambiguous. The CDR3 covers 13 residues. The germline CDR1 and CDR2 sequences are SGHRS and YFSETQ. V was shortened by 4 bases and J by 5 bases, with 13 bases between the two germline ends. CDR3: CASSPDQTDEQYF. The DNA of the CDR3 is TGCGCCAGCAGCCCGGATCAAACGGACGAGCAGTACTTC.

This clonotype was seen a handful of times. This chain uses TRBV6-2 or TRBV6-3 with TRBJ1-2; TRBD1 matches at 7 bases. V was clipped by 5 bases and J by 0 bases; unmatched bases: 6. The CDR3 is 15 amino acids. Germline CDR1 is MNHEY and CDR2 is SVGEGT. CDR3 nucleotide sequence: TGTGCCAGCAGTCGAACACAGGGGTCTAACTATGGCTACACCTTC. Protein product: CASSRTQGSNYGYTF.